This T cell receptor beta chain was observed in a study of T cells after yellow fever vaccination. Study-wide results and limits: Among primary-vaccination clones, most reappeared after the booster, at 96% for CD4 and around 90% for CD8. The bulk population could contribute abundant contaminating clonotypes to FACS-sorted repertoires.

Production of TCR cDNA was by 5'RACE template switching, which also added a universal primer site and UMIs. TCRdb re-analysed the 5' RACE reads in MiXCR, keeping a single row per CDR3 protein. This table holds fewer than 400,000 distinct CDR3 sequences, under 7.5% found once. The germline V gene has CDR1 SGHNT and CDR2 YYREEE (reference sequence). V was pared by 0 bases and J by 4 bases, with 9 bases of the junction left unmatched. The CDR3 is made up of 16 amino acids. As to this clonotype: Its antigen is not known.

The specimen comprised PBMCs, sampled 5 days after the yellow fever booster vaccination. The V gene is TRBV5-4, the J gene TRBJ2-7, with 8 nucleotides matching TRBD2. This sequence was found in a young man who received the YFV17D yellow fever vaccine. In DNA, the CDR3 is TGTGCCAGCAGCTTGGGGAGTAGCGGGAAATTGTACGAGCAGTACTTC. As protein: CASSLGSSGKLYEQYF.